These T cell receptor beta chains were read from a single sample in a study of spatial heterogeneity in lung cancer. One entry per CDR3 protein, called by TCRdb with MiXCR from the 5' RACE reads. The table includes tens of thousands of distinct CDR3 sequences, less than 6% detected once. The sequenced sample was PBMCs, obtained at surgery. The receptor source for this set is a male donor with early-stage non-small cell lung cancer. Each CDR3 is given with its conserved first and last residue. The D gene is left open where the match is weak. Clone size is stated in some rows and not others, as once, few, many or a class when expanded.

>TRBJ2-1|NA|TRBV30|many
CAWSLQVMEQFF
TGTGCCTGGAGTCTCCAGGTTATGGAGCAGTTCTTC
>TRBJ2-7|TRBD2|TRBV11-2|many
CASSYPTSGRSYEQYF
TGTGCCAGCAGCTACCCGACTAGCGGGAGATCCTACGAGCAGTACTTC
>TRBJ1-1|TRBD1|TRBV6-2/TRBV6-3|many
CASRADRTGVAFF
TGTGCCAGCAGAGCTGATAGGACAGGGGTCGCTTTCTTT
>TRBJ2-1|TRBD2|TRBV7-6|many
CASSLGGIYNEQFF
TGTGCCAGCAGCTTGGGAGGGATCTACAATGAGCAGTTCTTC
>TRBJ2-7|NA|TRBV29-1|many
CSVHRGRDYEQYF
TGCAGCGTCCACCGGGGGCGGGATTACGAGCAGTACTTC
>TRBJ2-1|NA|TRBV20-1|few
CSAGARSGSSYNEQFF
TGCAGTGCTGGGGCCCGTTCGGGCAGCTCCTACAATGAGCAGTTCTTC
>TRBJ1-1|NA|TRBV10-3|NA
CAISDYRVNTEAFF
TGTGCCATCAGTGACTACAGGGTGAACACTGAAGCTTTCTTT
>TRBJ2-1|TRBD2|TRBV9|many
CASSARGEDYNEQFF
TGTGCCAGCAGCGCCCGGGGGGAGGACTACAATGAGCAGTTCTTC
>TRBJ2-3|NA|TRBV7-2|many
CASSLGASAVDTQYF
TGTGCCAGCAGCTTAGGTGCTAGCGCCGTAGATACGCAGTATTTT
>TRBJ1-1|NA|TRBV11-2|many
CASSLTGRTEAFF
TGTGCCAGCAGCTTAACAGGGCGGACTGAAGCTTTCTTT
>TRBJ2-2|NA|TRBV7-2|many
CASSLALATGNTGELFF
TGTGCCAGCAGCTTAGCCCTAGCGACAGGAAACACCGGGGAGCTGTTTTTT
>TRBJ2-6|NA|TRBV20-1|many
CSAQVVTSGANVLTF
TGCAGTGCACAGGTTGTTACCTCTGGGGCCAACGTCCTGACTTTC
>TRBJ2-1|NA|TRBV14|many
CASSQVLGHPLSSSYNEQFF
TGTGCCAGCAGCCAAGTCTTAGGACACCCACTATCTAGCTCCTACAATGAGCAGTTCTTC
>TRBJ1-5|NA|TRBV20-1|few
CSYLPTGSPPDQPQHF
TGCAGTTATCTACCCACAGGGAGTCCCCCCGATCAGCCCCAGCATTTT
>TRBJ2-2|NA|TRBV2|many
CASRAGRNGELFF
TGTGCCAGCAGGGCGGGGAGGAACGGGGAGCTGTTTTTT
>TRBJ2-1|NA|TRBV27|NA
CASSLSGSYNEQFF
TGTGCCAGCAGTTTATCGGGCTCCTACAATGAGCAGTTCTTC
>TRBJ2-7|TRBD1|TRBV5-6|few
CASSLAGQGPYEQYF
TGTGCCAGCAGCTTGGCTGGACAGGGACCCTACGAGCAGTACTTC
>TRBJ2-5|NA|TRBV2|many
CASEQGRGTQYF
TGTGCCAGCGAACAGGGACGCGGGACCCAGTACTTC
>TRBJ2-3|NA|TRBV9|NA
CASSVAHTSTDTQYF
TGTGCCAGCAGCGTAGCACACACCAGCACAGATACGCAGTATTTT
>TRBJ1-4|TRBD1|TRBV28|many
CASSSRQGAEKLFF
TGTGCCAGCAGCTCCCGACAGGGGGCAGAAAAACTGTTTTTT
>TRBJ2-5|TRBD2|TRBV6-5|NA
CASGAGEARETQYF
TGTGCCAGCGGGGCGGGAGAGGCGCGGGAGACCCAGTACTTC
>TRBJ2-3|TRBD2|TRBV20-1|many
CSASSSGGSGRAADTQYF
TGCAGTGCTAGTTCCTCGGGAGGGAGCGGGAGGGCTGCAGATACGCAGTATTTT
>TRBJ2-6|TRBD1|TRBV7-8|NA
CASSSQGAGGANVLTF
TGTGCCAGCAGCTCCCAGGGGGCGGGCGGGGCCAACGTCCTGACTTTC
>TRBJ1-1|NA|TRBV20-1|NA
CSARDPGDTEAFF
TGCAGTGCTAGAGATCCCGGAGACACTGAAGCTTTCTTT
>TRBJ1-2|NA|TRBV7-2|many
CASSLHKENYGYTF
TGTGCCAGCAGCTTGCACAAAGAGAACTATGGCTACACCTTC
>TRBJ2-1|TRBD2|TRBV9|few
CASSVGLAEHNEQFF
TGTGCCAGCAGCGTAGGACTAGCGGAGCACAATGAGCAGTTCTTC
>TRBJ2-5|NA|TRBV6-2/TRBV6-3|many
CASSRQETQYF
TGTGCCAGCAGCCGACAAGAGACCCAGTACTTC
>TRBJ1-2|NA|TRBV7-8|many
CASSQQGVRGYTF
TGTGCCAGCAGCCAACAGGGAGTGAGGGGCTACACCTTC